A single sample is the source of the 8 T cell receptor beta chains below, sequenced in a study of Graves' ophthalmopathy and Graves' hyperthyroidism. The authors amplified TCR beta CDR3 regions, and they did so from RNA transcripts for repertoire sequencing. HTBI-primed first-round RT-PCR preceded second-round multiplex PCR. TCRdb re-called the multiplex PCR reads through MiXCR, storing one row per CDR3 protein. Among approximately 460,000 distinct CDR3 sequences listed, approximately 14% were seen once. Material: blood. The receptor source for this set is a woman between 25 and 40 years old with Graves' ophthalmopathy.

The table lists this clonotype with a few counts. The chain carries TRBV13 and TRBJ1-6; tentative D call: TRBD1 (5 bases). This CDR3 has 17 residues. Germline V gene data show CDR1 as PRHDT and CDR2 as FYEKMQ (reference sequence). V was cut by 4 bases and J by 5 bases, with 18 bases left in between. CDR3 bases: TGTGCCAGCAGCTATTCAAGGGGAGTTAGTGATAATTCACCCCTCCACTTT. This gives the protein CASSYSRGVSDNSPLHF.

This clonotype was counted many times. The rearrangement uses TRBV6-5 and TRBJ1-2; D not resolved. CDR3 length equals 15 residues. V dropped 2 bases and J dropped 6 bases, with 16 bases sitting between them. CDR1 and CDR2 from the germline V gene are MNHEY and SVGAGI. Here the CDR3 reads CASSYVPIRRNGYTF. DNA of the CDR3: TGTGCCAGCAGTTACGTCCCCATACGGCGAAATGGCTACACCTTC.

Written as DNA, the CDR3 is TGTGCCAGCATGCCAATGGGTAGTTTCGGCCCTGAGCAGTACTTC. Protein: CASMPMGSFGPEQYF. The chain carries TRBV28 and TRBJ2-7; D ambiguous. Germline V gives CDR1 MDHEN, CDR2 SYDVKM. The V gene lost 7 bases and the J gene lost 7 bases, with 23 bases spanning the gap. This CDR3 region has 15 residues.

In its sample, this clonotype was seen many times. The chain links TRBV2 to TRBJ1-6; D remains unclear. This CDR3 spans 14 amino acids. Germline-derived CDR1 and CDR2 are SNHLY and FYNNEI. V was clipped by 7 bases and J by 5 bases, with 12 bases between them. The CDR3 is CASKESRHNSPLHF. CDR3 bases: TGTGCCAGCAAAGAAAGTCGGCATAATTCACCCCTCCACTTT.

This clonotype showed up many times. One base away lies a much larger clone, so this may be a sequencing read error. J is TRBJ1-1 and V is TRBV7-8, with 10 bases that match TRBD1. Germline loops: CDR1 SGHVS, CDR2 FQNEAQ. The trim removed 3 bases at V and 4 bases at J, leaving 11 bases unmatched. This CDR3 region has 17 residues. The CDR3 DNA reads TGTGCCAGCAGCTTCGGGGACAGGGGATGGATGAGCACTGAAGCTTTCTTT. It is translated as CASSFGDRGWMSTEAFF.

This clonotype was seen ten or more times. This sequence joins TRBV13 and TRBJ2-7; 8 bases map to TRBD1. Germline CDR1 and CDR2: PRHDT and FYEKMQ (reference sequence). With 5 bases clipped from V and 2 bases from J, the junction kept 11 bases outside the gene matches. This CDR3 contains 16 residues. The CDR3 sequence: CASSLQGALGTYEQYF. As DNA, the CDR3 is TGTGCCAGCAGCCTCCAGGGGGCGCTGGGAACCTACGAGCAGTACTTC.

The sample holds many counts of this clonotype. The J gene is TRBJ1-1, the V gene TRBV30; D perhaps matches TRBD1 (6 bases). This CDR3 contains 14 residues. CDR1 and CDR2 (germline): GTSNPN, SVGIG (reference sequence). V gave up 3 bases and J gave up 7 bases, with 18 bases separating them. CDR3 coding DNA: TGTGCCTGGAGACCTCGGACCAGGGGAGGTGAAGCTTTCTTT. This encodes CAWRPRTRGGEAFF.

This clonotype has at least ten counts. The chain uses TRBV27 and TRBJ1-5, with D unresolved. The V and J ends lost 4 bases and 0 bases respectively, with 13 bases between them. The CDR3 runs to 16 residues. Germline V lookup: CDR1 MNHEY, CDR2 SMNVEV (reference sequence). The CDR3 is CASSSGRMHSNQPQHF. The DNA for the CDR3 is TGTGCCAGCAGTTCCGGACGGATGCATAGCAATCAGCCCCAGCATTTT.